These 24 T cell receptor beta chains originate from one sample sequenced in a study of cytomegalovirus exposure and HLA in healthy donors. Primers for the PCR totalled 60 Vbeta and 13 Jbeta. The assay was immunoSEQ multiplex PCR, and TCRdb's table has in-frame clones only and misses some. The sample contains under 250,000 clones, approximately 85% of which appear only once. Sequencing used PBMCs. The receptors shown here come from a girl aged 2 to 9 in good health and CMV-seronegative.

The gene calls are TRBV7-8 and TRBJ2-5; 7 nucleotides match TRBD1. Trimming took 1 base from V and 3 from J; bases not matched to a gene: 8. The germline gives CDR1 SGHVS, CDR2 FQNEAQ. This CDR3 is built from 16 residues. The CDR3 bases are TGTGCCAGCAGCTTAGGAAGACAGGGTACCAAAGAGACCCAGTACTTC. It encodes CASSLGRQGTKETQYF.

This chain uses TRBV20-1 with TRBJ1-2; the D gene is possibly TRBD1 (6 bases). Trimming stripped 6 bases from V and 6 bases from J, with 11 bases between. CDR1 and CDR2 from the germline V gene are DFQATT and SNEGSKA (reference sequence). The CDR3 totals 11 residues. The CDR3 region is CSATGWNGYTF. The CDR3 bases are TGCAGTGCCACAGGGTGGAATGGCTACACCTTC.

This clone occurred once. The CDR3 DNA follows: TGTGCCAGCAGTCGGACAGGGTCTAATCAGCCCCAGCATTTT. It yields the protein CASSRTGSNQPQHF. The chain joins TRBV7-9 to TRBJ1-5, with 8 bases that match TRBD1. The trim removed 6 bases at V and 4 bases at J, leaving 5 bases unmatched. Germline V gene lookup returns CDR1 SEHNR and CDR2 FQNEAQ (reference sequence). This CDR3 comprises 14 residues.

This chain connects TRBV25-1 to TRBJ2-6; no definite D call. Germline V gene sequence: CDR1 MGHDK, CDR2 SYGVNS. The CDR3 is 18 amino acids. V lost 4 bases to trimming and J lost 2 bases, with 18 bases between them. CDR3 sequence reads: CASSGTRKQLPGANVLTF. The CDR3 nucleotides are TGTGCCAGCAGTGGAACAAGGAAACAGCTTCCTGGGGCCAACGTCCTGACTTTC.

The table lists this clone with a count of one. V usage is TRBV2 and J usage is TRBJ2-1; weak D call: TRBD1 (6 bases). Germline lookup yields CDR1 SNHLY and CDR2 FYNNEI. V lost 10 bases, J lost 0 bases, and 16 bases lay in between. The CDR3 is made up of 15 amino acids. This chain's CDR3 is CANTQQGLSYNEQFF. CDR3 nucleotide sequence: TGTGCCAACACCCAACAGGGTCTCTCCTACAATGAGCAGTTCTTC.

The DNA of the CDR3 is TGTGCCAGCAGCTTACAGAAGAACACTGAAGCTTTCTTT. Translating gives CASSLQKNTEAFF. This chain uses TRBV11-3 with TRBJ1-1; unclear D gene. The CDR3 has 13 residues. The germline V gene has CDR1 SGHNT and CDR2 YENEEA. Trimming took 2 bases from V and 1 from J, leaving 5 bases between them.

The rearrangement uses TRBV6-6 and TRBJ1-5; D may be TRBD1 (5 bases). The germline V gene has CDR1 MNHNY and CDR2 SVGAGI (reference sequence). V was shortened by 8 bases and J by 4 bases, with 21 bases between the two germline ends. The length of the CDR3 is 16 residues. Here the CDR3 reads CASGESGTSENQPQHF. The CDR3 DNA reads TGTGCCAGCGGGGAATCAGGGACTAGTGAAAATCAGCCCCAGCATTTT.

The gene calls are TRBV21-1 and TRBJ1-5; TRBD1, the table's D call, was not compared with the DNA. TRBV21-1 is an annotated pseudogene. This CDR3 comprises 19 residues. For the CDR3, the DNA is TGTGCCAGCAGCAAAGGTCGCAGGGGGCCGCCTAATAGCAATCAGCCCCAGCATTTT. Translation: CASSKGRRGPPNSNQPQHF.

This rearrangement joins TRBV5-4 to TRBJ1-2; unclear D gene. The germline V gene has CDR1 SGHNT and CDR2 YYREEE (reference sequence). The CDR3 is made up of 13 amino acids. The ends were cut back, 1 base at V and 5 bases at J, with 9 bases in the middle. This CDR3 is CASSLIRGYGYTF. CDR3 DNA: TGTGCCAGCAGCTTGATCCGGGGATATGGCTACACCTTC. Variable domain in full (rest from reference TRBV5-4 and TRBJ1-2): ETGVTQSPTHLIKTRGQQVTLRCSSQSGHNTVSWYQQALGQGPQFIFQYYREEENGRGNFPPRFSGLQFPNYSSELNVNALELDDSALYLCASSLIRGYGYTFGSGTRLTVV.

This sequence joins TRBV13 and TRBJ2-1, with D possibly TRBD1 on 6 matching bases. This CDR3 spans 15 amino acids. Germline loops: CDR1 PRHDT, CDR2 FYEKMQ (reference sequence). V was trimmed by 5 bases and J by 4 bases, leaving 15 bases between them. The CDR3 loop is CASSHRVSLYNEQFF. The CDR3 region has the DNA TGTGCCAGCAGCCACAGGGTATCCCTTTACAATGAGCAGTTCTTC.

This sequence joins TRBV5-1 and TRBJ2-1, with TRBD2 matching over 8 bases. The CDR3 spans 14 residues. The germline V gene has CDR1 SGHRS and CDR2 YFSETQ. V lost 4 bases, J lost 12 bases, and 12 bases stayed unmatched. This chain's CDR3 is CASSDRPGGGPQFF. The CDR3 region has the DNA TGCGCCAGCAGCGACCGCCCAGGCGGGGGGCCGCAGTTCTTC.

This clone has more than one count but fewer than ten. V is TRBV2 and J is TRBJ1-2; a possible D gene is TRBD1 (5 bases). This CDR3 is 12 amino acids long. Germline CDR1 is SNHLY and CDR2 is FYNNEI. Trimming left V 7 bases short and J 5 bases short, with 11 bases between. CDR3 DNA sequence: TGTGCCAGCAACCCAGGGCGGTATGGCTACACCTTC. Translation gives CASNPGRYGYTF.

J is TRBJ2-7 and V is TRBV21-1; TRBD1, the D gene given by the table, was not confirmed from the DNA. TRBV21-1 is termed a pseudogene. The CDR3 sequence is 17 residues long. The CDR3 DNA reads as TGTGCCAGCAGCAAAAGCTCGGTACAAGGGGGTGTGGACGAGCAGTACTTC. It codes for CASSKSSVQGGVDEQYF.

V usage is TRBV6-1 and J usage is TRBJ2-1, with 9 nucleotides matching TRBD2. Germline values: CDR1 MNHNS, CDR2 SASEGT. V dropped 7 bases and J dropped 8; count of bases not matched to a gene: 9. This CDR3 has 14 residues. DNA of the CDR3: TGTGCCAGCACGAGGGGGGTAGCGGGGGATGAGCAGTTCTTC. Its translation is CASTRGVAGDEQFF.

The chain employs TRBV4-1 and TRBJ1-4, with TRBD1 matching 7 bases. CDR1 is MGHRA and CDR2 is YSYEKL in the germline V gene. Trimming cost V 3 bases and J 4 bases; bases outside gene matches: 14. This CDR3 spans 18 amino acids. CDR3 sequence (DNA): TGCGCCAGCAGCCAGGGGGCACGGTTTGACAGGGTTAATGAAAAACTGTTTTTT. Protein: CASSQGARFDRVNEKLFF.

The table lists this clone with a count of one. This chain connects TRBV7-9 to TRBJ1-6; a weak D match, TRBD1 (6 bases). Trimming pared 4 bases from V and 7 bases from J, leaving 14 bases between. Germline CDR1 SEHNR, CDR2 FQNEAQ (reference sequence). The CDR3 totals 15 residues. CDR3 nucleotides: TGTGCCAGCAGCTCTAGGGCAGGGGTAAATTCACCCCTCCACTTT. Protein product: CASSSRAGVNSPLHF.

CDR3 in DNA: TGTGCCAGCAGCTTGGTTGCGGGAGGGCCAAATGAGCAGTTCTTC. The encoded protein is CASSLVAGGPNEQFF. V and J are TRBV5-6 and TRBJ2-1, with 9 bases fitting TRBD2. Germline values: CDR1 SGHDT, CDR2 YYEEEE. After removal of 0 bases from V and 7 bases from J, the junction contained 5 bases not matched to a gene. The CDR3 is 15 amino acids.

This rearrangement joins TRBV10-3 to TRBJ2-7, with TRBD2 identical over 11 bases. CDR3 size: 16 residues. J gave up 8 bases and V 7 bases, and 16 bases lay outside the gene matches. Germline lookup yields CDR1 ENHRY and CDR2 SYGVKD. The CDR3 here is CAINPQPTSGRGKQYF. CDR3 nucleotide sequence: TGTGCCATCAACCCCCAACCTACTAGCGGGAGAGGGAAGCAGTACTTC.

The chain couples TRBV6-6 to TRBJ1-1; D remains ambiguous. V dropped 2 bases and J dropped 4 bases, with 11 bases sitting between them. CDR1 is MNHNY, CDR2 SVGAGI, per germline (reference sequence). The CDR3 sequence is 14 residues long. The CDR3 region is CASSYLLARTEAFF. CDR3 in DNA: TGTGCCAGCAGTTACCTGTTGGCCCGCACTGAAGCTTTCTTT.

The CDR3: CASSYDRIPGANVLTF. The CDR3 nucleotides are TGTGCCAGCAGCTACGACAGGATCCCTGGGGCCAACGTCCTGACTTTC. This chain links TRBV5-6 with TRBJ2-6, with D possibly TRBD1 on 6 matching bases. Germline values: CDR1 SGHDT, CDR2 YYEEEE. With 3 bases removed from V and 2 bases from J, the gap between germline ends came to 12 bases. The CDR3 runs to 16 residues.

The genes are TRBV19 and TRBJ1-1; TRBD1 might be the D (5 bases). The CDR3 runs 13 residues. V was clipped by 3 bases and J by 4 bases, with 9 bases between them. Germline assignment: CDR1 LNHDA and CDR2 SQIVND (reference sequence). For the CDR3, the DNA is TGTGCCAGTAGTATGGGAGGGGCCACTGAAGCTTTCTTT. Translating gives CASSMGGATEAFF.

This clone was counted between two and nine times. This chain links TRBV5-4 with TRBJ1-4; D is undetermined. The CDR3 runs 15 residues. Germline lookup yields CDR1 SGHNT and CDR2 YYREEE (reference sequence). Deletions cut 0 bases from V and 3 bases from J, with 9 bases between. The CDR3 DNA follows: TGTGCCAGCAGCTTGGCCCGGGGAGCTAATGAAAAACTGTTTTTT. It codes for CASSLARGANEKLFF. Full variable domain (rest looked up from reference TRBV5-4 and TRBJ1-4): ETGVTQSPTHLIKTRGQQVTLRCSSQSGHNTVSWYQQALGQGPQFIFQYYREEENGRGNFPPRFSGLQFPNYSSELNVNALELDDSALYLCASSLARGANEKLFFGSGTQLSVL.

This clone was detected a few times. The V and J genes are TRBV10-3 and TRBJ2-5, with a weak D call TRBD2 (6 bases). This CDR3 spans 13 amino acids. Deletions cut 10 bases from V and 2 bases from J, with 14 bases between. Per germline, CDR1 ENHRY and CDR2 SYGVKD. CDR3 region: CATSGVRQETQYF. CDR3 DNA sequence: TGTGCCACGTCGGGGGTGAGACAAGAGACCCAGTACTTC.

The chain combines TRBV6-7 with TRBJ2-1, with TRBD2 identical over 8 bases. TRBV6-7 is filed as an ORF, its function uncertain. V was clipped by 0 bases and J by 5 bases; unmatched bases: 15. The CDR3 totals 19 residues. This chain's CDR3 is CASSYSGSGRGLWHNEQFF. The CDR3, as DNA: TGTGCCAGCAGTTACTCGGGGAGCGGGAGAGGGTTGTGGCACAATGAGCAGTTCTTC.